A selection of T cell receptor beta chains follows, all from one sample in a study of neoadjuvant anti-PD-1 for oral cavity cancer. Clones were sequenced by immunoSEQ multiplex PCR, and TCRdb holds only the in-frame ones, with some missing. The profile shows tens of thousands of clones, around four fifths of them singletons. The sample in question was PBMCs, obtained before nivolumab (anti-PD-1) treatment. These receptors were obtained from a person between 40 and 85 years old with oral cavity squamous cell carcinoma. The CDR3 runs from the conserved cysteine through the conserved F or W. D genes are given only for firm matches. Clone size is shown for a subset of rows, as once, few, many or a class of expanded clone.

NA | TRBD2 | TRBJ2-1 | TRBV5-1 | CASSLTSGSYNEQFF | TGCGCCAGCAGCCTGACTAGCGGGTCCTACAATGAGCAGTTCTTC
NA | NA | TRBJ2-3 | TRBV7-8 | CASSLPLTDTQYF | TGTGCCAGCAGCTTACCCTTGACAGATACGCAGTATTTT
NA | TRBD1 | TRBJ1-2 | TRBV29-1 | CSAGTGGNYGYTF | TGCAGCGCCGGGACAGGGGGGAACTATGGCTACACCTTC
NA | NA | TRBJ2-6 | TRBV29-1 | CSVTYFEGSGANVLTF | TGCAGCGTGACCTATTTTGAAGGCTCTGGGGCCAACGTCCTGACTTTC
NA | TRBD2 | TRBJ2-2 | TRBV19 | CASSMGRRGLAGSTGELFF | TGTGCCAGTAGTATGGGTAGGAGAGGACTAGCGGGATCCACCGGGGAGCTGTTTTTT
few | NA | TRBJ1-5 | TRBV27 | CASSPGGGAWGPQHF | TGTGCCAGCAGCCCCGGGGGAGGGGCATGGGGGCCCCAGCATTTT
NA | NA | TRBJ2-6 | TRBV5-1 | CASSATGSGANVLTF | TGCGCCAGCAGCGCCACTGGCTCTGGGGCCAACGTCCTGACTTTC
NA | NA | TRBJ2-3 | TRBV20-1 | CSGAQADTQYF | TGCAGTGGGGCCCAGGCAGATACGCAGTATTTT
NA | TRBD2 | TRBJ2-3 | TRBV6-6 | CASSYGSGRGGDTQYF | TGTGCCAGCAGTTACGGTTCTGGTAGGGGAGGGGATACGCAGTATTTT
NA | NA | TRBJ2-2 | TRBV4-1 | CASSQDLKAANTGELFF | TGCGCCAGCAGCCAAGATCTAAAGGCGGCGAACACCGGGGAGCTGTTTTTT
NA | NA | TRBJ1-1 | TRBV25-1 | CASIPGMNTEAFF | TGTGCCAGCATTCCCGGGATGAACACTGAAGCTTTCTTT
NA | TRBD1 | TRBJ1-5 | TRBV27 | CASSSAPGQGPRNQPQHF | TGTGCCAGCAGTTCAGCCCCGGGACAGGGGCCGCGAAATCAGCCCCAGCATTTT
once | NA | TRBJ2-1 | TRBV5-4 | CASSLRQVGSNEQFF | TGTGCCAGCAGCTTAAGGCAGGTTGGTAGCAATGAGCAGTTCTTC
NA | TRBD1 | TRBJ2-5 | TRBV10-3 | CAIGASGQGSETQYF | TGTGCCATCGGGGCTTCGGGACAGGGGTCAGAGACCCAGTACTTC
NA | NA | TRBJ2-1 | TRBV27 | CASSTRLGVSYNEQFF | TGTGCCAGCAGTACCCGGCTGGGGGTATCCTACAATGAGCAGTTCTTC
NA | NA | TRBJ1-2 | TRBV7-3 | CASSSGGLGYGYTF | TGTGCCAGCAGCTCCGGAGGGCTTGGTTATGGCTACACCTTC
few | NA | TRBJ2-7 | TRBV5-6 | CASTRRGGGDEQYF | TGTGCCAGCACCCGACGGGGAGGCGGGGACGAGCAGTACTTC
NA | TRBD2 | TRBJ2-1 | TRBV30 | CAWSVSGRGFNEQFF | TGTGCCTGGAGTGTTAGCGGGAGAGGATTTAATGAGCAGTTCTTC
NA | TRBD1 | TRBJ2-7 | TRBV5-1 | CASSSLTGYSYEQYF | TGCGCCAGCAGCTCCCTGACAGGGTACTCCTACGAGCAGTACTTC
NA | TRBD2 | TRBJ2-1 | TRBV27 | CASRPWNEGRELWGGGRYNEQFF | TGTGCCAGCAGACCCTGGAACGAGGGGAGGGAACTTTGGGGCGGTGGAAGGTACAATGAGCAGTTCTTC
NA | NA | TRBJ2-7 | TRBV11-2 | CASSATREQYF | TGTGCCAGCAGCGCTACGAGGGAGCAGTACTTC
NA | TRBD2 | TRBJ2-3 | TRBV14 | CASSQLAGGRTDTQYF | TGTGCCAGCAGCCAGCTAGCGGGAGGGCGCACAGATACGCAGTATTTT
NA | TRBD1 | TRBJ2-7 | TRBV2 | CASTAIGQGAYEQYF | TGTGCCAGCACCGCCATCGGACAGGGGGCCTACGAGCAGTACTTC
NA | NA | TRBJ1-2 | TRBV4-2 | CASSQDISSYGYTF | TGTGCCAGCAGCCAAGATATTAGCTCCTATGGCTACACCTTC
NA | NA | TRBJ2-3 | TRBV6-1 | CASSVGGGNSNTQYF | TGTGCCAGCAGTGTAGGGGGGGGGAATTCAAATACGCAGTATTTT
NA | NA | TRBJ2-1 | TRBV29-1 | CSVAAQEYNEQFF | TGCAGCGTTGCGGCACAGGAGTACAATGAGCAGTTCTTC
NA | NA | TRBJ2-3 | TRBV2 | CASSANPTDTQYF | TGTGCCAGCAGTGCGAATCCCACAGATACGCAGTATTTT
NA | NA | TRBJ1-1 | TRBV19 | CASSDTGGTEAFF | TGTGCCAGTTCCGACACCGGGGGCACTGAAGCTTTCTTT
NA | NA | TRBJ2-2 | TRBV7-9 | CASSSRVTGELFF | TGTGCCAGCAGTTCCAGGGTCACCGGGGAGCTGTTTTTT
few | NA | TRBJ2-2 | TRBV11-2 | CASSDLLRGGELFF | TGTGCCAGCAGCGACCTATTGCGGGGCGGGGAGCTGTTTTTT
NA | NA | TRBJ2-3 | TRBV7-8 | CASSILPGPFTDTQYF | TGTGCCAGCAGCATTCTACCGGGACCTTTCACAGATACGCAGTATTTT
NA | NA | TRBJ1-1 | TRBV5-1 | CASTSGWNTEAFF | TGCGCCAGCACCAGCGGCTGGAACACTGAAGCTTTCTTT
NA | TRBD1 | TRBJ1-5 | TRBV28 | CADGRQGSPQHF | TGTGCCGACGGGAGACAGGGGTCGCCCCAGCATTTT
NA | TRBD1 | TRBJ1-2 | TRBV4-2 | CASSQDLPTTGGGYYGYTF | TGTGCCAGCAGCCAAGATCTCCCCACGACAGGGGGTGGCTACTATGGCTACACCTTC
once | NA | TRBJ1-6 | TRBV14 | CASSLHRANSYNSPLHF | TGTGCCAGCAGCCTCCACAGGGCCAACTCCTATAATTCACCCCTCCACTTT
NA | NA | TRBJ1-2 | TRBV27 | CASSSGGGTRTFYGYTF | TGTGCCAGCAGTTCCGGGGGGGGGACCCGCACGTTCTATGGCTACACCTTC
few | TRBD1 | TRBJ2-1 | TRBV4-2 | CASSPSRTGPNEQFF | TGTGCCAGCAGCCCATCCAGGACAGGGCCGAATGAGCAGTTCTTC
NA | NA | TRBJ1-1 | TRBV7-9 | CASSLLNTEAFF | TGTGCCAGCAGCTTGCTGAACACTGAAGCTTTCTTT
NA | NA | TRBJ2-5 | TRBV5-3 | CARSLGETQYF | TGTGCCAGAAGCTTGGGAGAGACCCAGTACTTC
NA | NA | TRBJ1-1 | TRBV18 | CASSLQGGGTEAFF | TGTGCCAGCTCACTGCAGGGTGGAGGCACTGAAGCTTTCTTT
NA | NA | TRBJ2-3 | TRBV18 | CASSPLGAGNTDTQYF | TGTGCCAGCTCCCCCCTGGGGGCCGGGAACACAGATACGCAGTATTTT
NA | NA | TRBJ2-7 | TRBV5-1 | CASSLAGANYEQYF | TGCGCCAGCAGCTTGGCGGGAGCTAACTACGAGCAGTACTTC
once | NA | TRBJ1-1 | TRBV12-5 | CASGSAFRGEAFF | TGTGCTAGTGGTTCGGCTTTTCGGGGTGAAGCTTTCTTT
once | TRBD2 | TRBJ2-3 | TRBV2 | CASSGVSGGADTQYF | TGTGCCAGCAGTGGGGTTAGCGGGGGGGCAGATACGCAGTATTTT
NA | NA | TRBJ2-2 | TRBV6-5 | CASSFGRITGELFF | TGTGCCAGCAGTTTCGGACGGATCACCGGGGAGCTGTTTTTT
NA | NA | TRBJ1-2 | TRBV19 | CASSIGGARYGYTF | TGTGCCAGTAGTATAGGGGGAGCCCGCTATGGCTACACCTTC
NA | NA | TRBJ1-6 | TRBV9 | CASSVALGAGGNSPLHF | TGTGCCAGCAGCGTAGCTCTCGGTGCCGGGGGTAATTCACCCCTCCACTTT
once | NA | TRBJ1-1 | TRBV7-6 | CASRPSGNTEAFF | TGTGCCAGCCGACCTTCTGGGAACACTGAAGCTTTCTTT
NA | TRBD1 | TRBJ2-7 | TRBV19 | CASGQGNNEQYF | TGTGCCAGTGGACAGGGTAACAACGAGCAGTACTTC
NA | NA | TRBJ1-6 | TRBV6-1 | CASSMNSDNSPLHF | TGTGCCAGCAGTATGAACAGCGATAATTCACCCCTCCACTTT
NA | NA | TRBJ1-1 | TRBV5-1 | CASSHLNGATEAFF | TGCGCCAGCAGCCATTTAAATGGGGCTACTGAAGCTTTCTTT
NA | TRBD1 | TRBJ1-4 | TRBV5-1 | CASSYRGTNEKLFF | TGCGCCAGCAGCTACAGGGGGACTAATGAAAAACTGTTTTTT
NA | NA | TRBJ2-5 | TRBV30 | CAWSLLAETQYF | TGTGCCTGGAGTCTCCTAGCAGAGACCCAGTACTTC